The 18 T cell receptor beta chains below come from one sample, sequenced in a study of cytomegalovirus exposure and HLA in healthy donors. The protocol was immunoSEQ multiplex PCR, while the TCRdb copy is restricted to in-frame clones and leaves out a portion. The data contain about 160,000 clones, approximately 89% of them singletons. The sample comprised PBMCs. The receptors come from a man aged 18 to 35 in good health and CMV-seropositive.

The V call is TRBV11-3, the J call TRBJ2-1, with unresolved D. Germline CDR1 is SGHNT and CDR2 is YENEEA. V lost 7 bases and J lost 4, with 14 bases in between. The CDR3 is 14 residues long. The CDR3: CASTKSGDYNEQFF. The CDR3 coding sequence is TGTGCCAGCACCAAATCGGGTGATTACAATGAGCAGTTCTTC.

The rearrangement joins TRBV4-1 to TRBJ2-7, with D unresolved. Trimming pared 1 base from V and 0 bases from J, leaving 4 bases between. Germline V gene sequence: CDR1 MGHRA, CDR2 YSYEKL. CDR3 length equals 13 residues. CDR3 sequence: CASSQAFSYEQYF. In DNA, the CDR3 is TGCGCCAGCAGCCAAGCTTTCTCCTACGAGCAGTACTTC.

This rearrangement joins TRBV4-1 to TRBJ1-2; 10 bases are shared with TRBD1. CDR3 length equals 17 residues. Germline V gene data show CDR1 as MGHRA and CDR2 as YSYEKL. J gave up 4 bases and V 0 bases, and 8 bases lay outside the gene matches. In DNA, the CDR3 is TGCGCCAGCAGCCAAGATTCTCGGACAGGGGGTGCCTATGGCTACACCTTC. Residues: CASSQDSRTGGAYGYTF.

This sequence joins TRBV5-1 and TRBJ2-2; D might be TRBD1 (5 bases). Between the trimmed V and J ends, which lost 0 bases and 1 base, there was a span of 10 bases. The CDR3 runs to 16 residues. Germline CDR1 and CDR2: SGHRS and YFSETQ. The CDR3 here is CASSLGLGQNTGELFF. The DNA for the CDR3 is TGCGCCAGCAGCTTGGGTCTGGGGCAGAACACCGGGGAGCTGTTTTTT.

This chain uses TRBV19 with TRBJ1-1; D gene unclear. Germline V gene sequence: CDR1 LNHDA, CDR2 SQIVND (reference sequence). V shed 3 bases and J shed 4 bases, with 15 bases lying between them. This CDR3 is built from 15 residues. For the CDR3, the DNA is TGTGCCAGTAGTATCCCCCGGGGTTCGGCCACTGAAGCTTTCTTT. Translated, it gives CASSIPRGSATEAFF.

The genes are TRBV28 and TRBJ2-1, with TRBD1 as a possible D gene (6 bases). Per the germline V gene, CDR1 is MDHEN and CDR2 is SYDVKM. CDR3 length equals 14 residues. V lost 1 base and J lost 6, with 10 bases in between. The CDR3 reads CASSLYRDFNEQFF. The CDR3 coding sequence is TGTGCCAGCAGTTTATACAGGGATTTCAATGAGCAGTTCTTC.

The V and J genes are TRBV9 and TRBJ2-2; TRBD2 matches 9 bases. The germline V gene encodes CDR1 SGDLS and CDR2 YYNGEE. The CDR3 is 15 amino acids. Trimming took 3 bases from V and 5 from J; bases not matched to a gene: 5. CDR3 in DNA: TGTGCCAGCAGCGCCCAGAGCGGGGGGACCGGGGAGCTGTTTTTT. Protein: CASSAQSGGTGELFF. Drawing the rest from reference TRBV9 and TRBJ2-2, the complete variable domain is DSGVTQTPKHLITATGQRVTLRCSPRSGDLSVYWYQQSLDQGLQFLIQYYNGEERAKGNILERFSAQQFPDLHSELNLSSLELGDSALYFCASSAQSGGTGELFFGEGSRLTVL.

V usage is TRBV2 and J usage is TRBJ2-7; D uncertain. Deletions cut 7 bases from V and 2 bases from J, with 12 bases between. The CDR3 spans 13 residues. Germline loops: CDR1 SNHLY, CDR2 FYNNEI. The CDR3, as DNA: TGTGCCAGCACTGAGAGACTTACCTACGAGCAGTACTTC. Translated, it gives CASTERLTYEQYF.

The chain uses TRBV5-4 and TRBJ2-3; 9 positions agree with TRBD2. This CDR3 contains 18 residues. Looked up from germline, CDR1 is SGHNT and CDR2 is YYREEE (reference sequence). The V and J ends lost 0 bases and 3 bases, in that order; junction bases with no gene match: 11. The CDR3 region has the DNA TGTGCCAGCAGCTTGGCGGCTAGCGGGACCAAGGGAACAGATACGCAGTATTTT. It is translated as CASSLAASGTKGTDTQYF.

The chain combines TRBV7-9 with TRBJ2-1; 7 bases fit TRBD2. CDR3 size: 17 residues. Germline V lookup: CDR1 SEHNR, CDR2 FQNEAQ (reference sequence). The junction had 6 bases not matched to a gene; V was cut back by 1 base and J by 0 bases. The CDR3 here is CASSLVRLAASYNEQFF. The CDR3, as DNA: TGTGCCAGCAGCTTAGTGAGGCTAGCGGCCTCCTACAATGAGCAGTTCTTC.

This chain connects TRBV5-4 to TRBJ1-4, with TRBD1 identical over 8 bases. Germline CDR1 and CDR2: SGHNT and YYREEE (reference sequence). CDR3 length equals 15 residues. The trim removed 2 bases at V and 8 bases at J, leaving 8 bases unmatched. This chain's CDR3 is CASSFRTGGLEKLFF. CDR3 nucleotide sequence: TGTGCCAGCAGCTTTCGAACAGGGGGTTTGGAAAAACTGTTTTTT.

The CDR3 DNA reads as TGTGCCAGCAGTAAGCGGGGGGTGGAGACCCAGTACTTC. It encodes CASSKRGVETQYF. This sequence joins TRBV14 and TRBJ2-5, with 9 bases that match TRBD2. This CDR3 contains 13 residues. Germline CDR1 SGHDN, CDR2 FVKESK. Trimming took 6 bases from V and 5 from J; bases not matched to a gene: 4.

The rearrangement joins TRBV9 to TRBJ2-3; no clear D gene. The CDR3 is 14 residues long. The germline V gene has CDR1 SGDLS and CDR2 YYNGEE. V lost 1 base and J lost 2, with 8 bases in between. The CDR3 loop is CASSVMSNTDTQYF. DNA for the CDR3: TGTGCCAGCAGCGTAATGTCCAACACAGATACGCAGTATTTT.

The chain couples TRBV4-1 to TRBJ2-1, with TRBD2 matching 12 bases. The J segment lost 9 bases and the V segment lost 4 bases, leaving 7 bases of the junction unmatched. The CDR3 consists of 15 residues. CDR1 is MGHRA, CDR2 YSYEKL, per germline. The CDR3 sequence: CASSPPSGRAAEQFF. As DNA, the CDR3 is TGCGCCAGCAGCCCCCCTAGCGGGAGGGCCGCTGAGCAGTTCTTC.

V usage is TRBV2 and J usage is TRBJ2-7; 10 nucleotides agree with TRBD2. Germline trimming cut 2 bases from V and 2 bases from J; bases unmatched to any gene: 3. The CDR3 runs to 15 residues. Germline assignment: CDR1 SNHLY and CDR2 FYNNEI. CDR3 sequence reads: CASSELAGVTYEQYF. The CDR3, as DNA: TGTGCCAGCAGTGAACTAGCGGGAGTTACCTACGAGCAGTACTTC.

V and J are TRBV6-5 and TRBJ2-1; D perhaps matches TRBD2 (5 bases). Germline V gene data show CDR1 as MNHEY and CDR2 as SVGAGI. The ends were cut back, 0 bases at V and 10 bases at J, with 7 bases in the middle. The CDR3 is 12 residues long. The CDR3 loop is CASSYSTGEQFF. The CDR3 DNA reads TGTGCCAGCAGTTACTCAACGGGGGAGCAGTTCTTC.

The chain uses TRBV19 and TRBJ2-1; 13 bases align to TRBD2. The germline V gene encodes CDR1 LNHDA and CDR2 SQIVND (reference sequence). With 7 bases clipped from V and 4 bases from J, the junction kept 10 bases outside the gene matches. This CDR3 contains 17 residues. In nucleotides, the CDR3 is TGTGCCAGTACCCCAAGACTAGCGGGAGGACTATACAATGAGCAGTTCTTC. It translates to CASTPRLAGGLYNEQFF. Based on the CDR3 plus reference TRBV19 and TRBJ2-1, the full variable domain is DGGITQSPKYLFRKEGQNVTLSCEQNLNHDAMYWYRQDPGQGLRLIYYSQIVNDFQKGDIAEGYSVSREKKESFPLTVTSAQKNPTAFYLCASTPRLAGGLYNEQFFGPGTRLTVL.

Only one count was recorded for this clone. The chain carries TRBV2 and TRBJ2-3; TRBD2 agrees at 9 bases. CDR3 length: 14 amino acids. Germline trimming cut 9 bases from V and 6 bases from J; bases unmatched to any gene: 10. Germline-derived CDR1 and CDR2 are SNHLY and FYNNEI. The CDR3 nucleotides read TGTGCCAGGGGGTCGTTGCGGGAGGGGGATACGCAGTATTTT. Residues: CARGSLREGDTQYF. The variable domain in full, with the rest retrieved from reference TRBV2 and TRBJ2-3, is EPEVTQTPSHQVTQMGQEVILRCVPISNHLYFYWYRQILGQKVEFLVSFYNNEISEKSEIFDDQFSVERPDGSNFTLKIRSTKLEDSAMYFCARGSLREGDTQYFGPGTRLTVL.